This TCR beta chain was sequenced in a study of shared clonotypes between healthy human individuals. Those who donated were healthy HIV-negative adults, with no recent acute infections or vaccinations reported. Some clones are missing from TCRdb's copy, which holds only in-frame ones; the method was immunoSEQ multiplex PCR. Here the sample spans some 1,100,000 clones, roughly 74% being singletons. V was pared by 0 bases and J by 6 bases, with 2 bases of the junction left unmatched. CDR3 size: 15 residues. Germline CDR1 reads SSHAT; CDR2 reads FNYEAQ (reference sequence). This rearrangement joins TRBV7-7 to TRBJ2-1; 10 bases agree with TRBD2. The sequenced sample was memory CD4+ T cells from PBMCs. Subset described: CD45RA-negative fraction. The TCR originated in a man aged 18 to 30 in good health. Some clones in this sample may be carry-over from other donors' samples. CDR3 amino acids: CASSLATSGPNEQFF. The CDR3, as DNA: TGTGCCAGCAGCTTAGCGACTAGCGGGCCCAATGAGCAGTTCTTC.